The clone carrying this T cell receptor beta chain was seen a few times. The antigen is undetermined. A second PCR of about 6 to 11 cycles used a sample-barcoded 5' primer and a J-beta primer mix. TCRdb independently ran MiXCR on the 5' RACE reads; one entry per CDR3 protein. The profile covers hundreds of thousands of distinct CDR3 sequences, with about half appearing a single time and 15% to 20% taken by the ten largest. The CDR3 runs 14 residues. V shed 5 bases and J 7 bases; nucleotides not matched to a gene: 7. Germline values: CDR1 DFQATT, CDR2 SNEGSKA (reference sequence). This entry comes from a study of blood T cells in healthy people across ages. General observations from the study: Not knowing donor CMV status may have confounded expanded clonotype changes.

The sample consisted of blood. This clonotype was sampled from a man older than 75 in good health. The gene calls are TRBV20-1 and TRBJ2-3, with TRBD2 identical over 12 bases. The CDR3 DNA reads TGCAGTGCTCAGACTAGCGGGAGTGATCATACGCAGTATTTT. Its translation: CSAQTSGSDHTQYF.